This T cell receptor (beta chain) was found in a study of regulatory T cells in long-lasting Graves disease. Study-level points and caveats: In persistent patients, shared public clonotypes (2,741) outnumbered those in new patients (approximately 970). Repertoires from persistent disease leaned toward TRBV28, TRBJ1-2 and TRBJ2-5.

Arm-PCR of CDR3 regions and iRepertoire HTBI primers were the basis on which TCR beta libraries were built. TCRdb re-called the multiplex PCR reads through MiXCR, storing one row per CDR3 protein. Of hundreds of thousands of distinct CDR3 sequences listed, around 21% are singletons. Notes on this clonotype: Its antigen is undetermined.

The CDR3 is 13 amino acids. V was cut by 0 bases and J by 5 bases, with 7 bases left in between. CDR1 and CDR2 from the germline V gene are LGHNT and FRNRAP. Time point denoted: persistent/refractory GD, antithyroid drugs over 5 years with positive TRAb. PBMCs were the source of the RNA used for TCR sequencing. Diagnosis followed American Thyroid Association guidelines for Graves' disease. Specimen: peripheral blood mononuclear cells (PBMCs), collected when the disease was refractory, from a patient treated with antithyroid drugs. The clonotype originates from a female donor with Graves disease. This chain uses TRBV12-5 with TRBJ1-2, with D unresolved. The CDR3 DNA sequence: TGTGCTAGTGGTTTGGTGGCTGGGTATGGCTACACCTTC. This gives the protein CASGLVAGYGYTF.